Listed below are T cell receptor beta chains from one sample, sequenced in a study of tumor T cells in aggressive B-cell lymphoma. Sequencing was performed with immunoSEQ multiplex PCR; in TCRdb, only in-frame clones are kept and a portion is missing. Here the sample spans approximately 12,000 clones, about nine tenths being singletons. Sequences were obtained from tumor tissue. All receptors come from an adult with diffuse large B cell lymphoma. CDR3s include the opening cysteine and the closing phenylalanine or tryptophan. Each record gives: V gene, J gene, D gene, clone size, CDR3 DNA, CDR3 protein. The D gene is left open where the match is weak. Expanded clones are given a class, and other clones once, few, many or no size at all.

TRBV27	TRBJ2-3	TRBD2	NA	TGTGCCAGCAGTCCCTCCGAGTGGCTAGCGGACGGGGCAGATACGCAGTATTTT	CASSPSEWLADGADTQYF
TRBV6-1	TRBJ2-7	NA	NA	TGTGCCAGCAGCCAAACTAGATACGAGCAGTACTTC	CASSQTRYEQYF
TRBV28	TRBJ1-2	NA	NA	TGTGCCAGCAGTTTATCAGGGGCCTATGGCTACACCTTC	CASSLSGAYGYTF
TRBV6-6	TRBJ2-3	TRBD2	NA	TGTGCCAGCAATCTAGCGGGAGGGGGAGATACGCAGTATTTT	CASNLAGGGDTQYF
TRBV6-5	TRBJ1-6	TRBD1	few	TGTGCCAGCAGTTGGGGACAGGGAGGAAATTCACCCCTCCACTTT	CASSWGQGGNSPLHF
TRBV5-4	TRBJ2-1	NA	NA	TGTGCCAGCACCCTTAGCGGTTCCTACAATGAGCAGTTCTTC	CASTLSGSYNEQFF
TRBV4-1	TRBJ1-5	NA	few	TGCGCCAGCAGCCTATTGGAGGGGAATCAGCCCCAGCATTTT	CASSLLEGNQPQHF
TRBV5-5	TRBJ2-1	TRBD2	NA	TGTGCCAGCAGCTTTACCAATAGCGGGAGAAGCTCCTACAATGAGCAGTTCTTC	CASSFTNSGRSSYNEQFF
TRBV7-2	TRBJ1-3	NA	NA	TGTGCCAGCAGCTTAGGTTGGCAGGCTGGAAACACCATATATTTT	CASSLGWQAGNTIYF
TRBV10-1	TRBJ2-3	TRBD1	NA	TGCGCCAGCAGTGGGGACAGGGCCCTTGGCACAGATACGCAGTATTTT	CASSGDRALGTDTQYF
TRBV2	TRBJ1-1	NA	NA	TGTGCCAGCGGAGAGGGGGTCGGCACTGAAGCTTTCTTT	CASGEGVGTEAFF
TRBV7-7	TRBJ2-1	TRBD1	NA	TGTGCTAGCAGTCTAGAGGGCAGGGGGCAAGGTGAGCAGTTCTTC	CASSLEGRGQGEQFF
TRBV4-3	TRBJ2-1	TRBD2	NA	TGCGCCAGCAGCCAAGTTCTTTCCACTAGCGGGAACGATGAGCAGTTCTTC	CASSQVLSTSGNDEQFF
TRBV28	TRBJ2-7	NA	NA	TGTGCCAGCAGTTTATCGGGCGAGCAGTACTTC	CASSLSGEQYF
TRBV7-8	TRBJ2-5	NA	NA	TGTGCCAGCAGCTCTCAAGAGACCCAGTACTTC	CASSSQETQYF
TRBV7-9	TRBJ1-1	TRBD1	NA	TGTGCCAGCAGCCCACGGACAGGAGAGAACACTGAAGCTTTCTTT	CASSPRTGENTEAFF
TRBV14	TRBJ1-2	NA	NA	TGTGCCAGCAGCCAAGAAACATACTATGGCTACACCTTC	CASSQETYYGYTF
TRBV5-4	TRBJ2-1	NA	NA	TGTGCCAGCAGCTTGGCCGAGAGGGAGCAGTTCTTC	CASSLAEREQFF
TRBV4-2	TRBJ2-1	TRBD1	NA	TGTGCCAGCAGCCAAGACCGGACAGGGGGCAATGAGCAGTTCTTC	CASSQDRTGGNEQFF
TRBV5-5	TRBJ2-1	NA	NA	TGTGCCAGCAGCCAAGACAGATACAATGAGCAGTTCTTC	CASSQDRYNEQFF
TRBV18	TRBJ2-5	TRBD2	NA	TGTGCCAGCTCACCACCGGCGGGAGGGAAGGAGACCCAGTACTTC	CASSPPAGGKETQYF
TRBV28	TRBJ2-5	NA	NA	TGTGCCAGCAGTTTGAGGGCCCCACAGCTTGAGACCCAGTACTTC	CASSLRAPQLETQYF
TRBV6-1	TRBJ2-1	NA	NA	TGTGCCAGCAGTAAGCAATTCGGGAACAATGAGCAGTTCTTC	CASSKQFGNNEQFF
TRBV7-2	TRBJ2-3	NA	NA	TGTGCCAGCAGGTACATTAGCACAGATACGCAGTATTTT	CASRYISTDTQYF
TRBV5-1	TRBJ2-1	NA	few	TGCGCCAGCAGCTGGGAGGGGGTGGACAATGAGCAGTTCTTC	CASSWEGVDNEQFF
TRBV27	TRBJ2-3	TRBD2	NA	TGTGCCAGCAGTAAAATGACTAGCGGGCGGGATACGCAGTATTTT	CASSKMTSGRDTQYF
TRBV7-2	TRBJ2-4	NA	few	TGTGCCAGCAGCTCCGCGTATGGCATTCAGTACTTC	CASSSAYGIQYF
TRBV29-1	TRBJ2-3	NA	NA	TGCAGCGTTGAAAGGGGTGGCACAGATACGCAGTATTTT	CSVERGGTDTQYF
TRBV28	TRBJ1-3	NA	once	TGTGCCAGCAGTTTATCGAGGCAGCCTGGAAACACCATATATTTT	CASSLSRQPGNTIYF
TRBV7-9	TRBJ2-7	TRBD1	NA	TGTGCCAGCAGCTTAGTCGGGACAGGTGGCTACGAGCAGTACTTC	CASSLVGTGGYEQYF